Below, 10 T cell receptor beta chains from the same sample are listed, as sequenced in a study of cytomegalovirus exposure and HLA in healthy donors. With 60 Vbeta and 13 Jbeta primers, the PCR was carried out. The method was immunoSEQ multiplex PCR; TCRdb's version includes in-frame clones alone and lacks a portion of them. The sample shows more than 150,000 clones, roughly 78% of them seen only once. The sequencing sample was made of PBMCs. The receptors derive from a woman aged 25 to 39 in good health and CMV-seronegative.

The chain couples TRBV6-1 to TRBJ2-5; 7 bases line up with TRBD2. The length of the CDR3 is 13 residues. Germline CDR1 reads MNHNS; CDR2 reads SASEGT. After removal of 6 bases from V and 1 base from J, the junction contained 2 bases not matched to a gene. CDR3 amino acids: CASRWGGQETQYF. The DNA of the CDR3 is TGTGCCAGCAGGTGGGGGGGCCAAGAGACCCAGTACTTC.

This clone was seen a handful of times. CDR3 coding DNA: TGTGCCAGCAGCCCCGGACAGGGGGTTACTGAAGCTTTCTTT. It codes for CASSPGQGVTEAFF. The gene calls are TRBV7-9 and TRBJ1-1; 10 nucleotides align to TRBD1. V gave up 5 bases and J gave up 5 bases; unmatched junction bases: 5. Germline CDR1 reads SEHNR; CDR2 reads FQNEAQ (reference sequence). CDR3 length: 14 residues.

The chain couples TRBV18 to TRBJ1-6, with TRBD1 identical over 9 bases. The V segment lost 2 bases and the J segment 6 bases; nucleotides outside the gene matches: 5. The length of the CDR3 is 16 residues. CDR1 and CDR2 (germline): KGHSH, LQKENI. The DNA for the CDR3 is TGTGCCAGCTCACCATTCCCGGGACAGGGTAATTCACCCCTCCACTTT. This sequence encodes CASSPFPGQGNSPLHF.

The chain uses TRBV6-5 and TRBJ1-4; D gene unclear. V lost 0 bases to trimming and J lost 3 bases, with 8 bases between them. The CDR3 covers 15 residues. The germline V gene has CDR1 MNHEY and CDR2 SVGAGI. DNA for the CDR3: TGTGCCAGCAGTTACTCGACCGGGGCTAATGAAAAACTGTTTTTT. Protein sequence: CASSYSTGANEKLFF.

CDR3 sequence reads: CASSQDREGWQPQHF. In DNA form, the CDR3 reads TGCGCCAGCAGCCAAGATCGCGAGGGCTGGCAGCCCCAGCATTTT. The chain has TRBV4-3 and TRBJ1-5; D gene ambiguous. CDR1 and CDR2 from the germline V gene are LGHNA and YSLEER. V lost 0 bases, J lost 7 bases, and 13 bases lay in between. This CDR3 spans 15 amino acids.

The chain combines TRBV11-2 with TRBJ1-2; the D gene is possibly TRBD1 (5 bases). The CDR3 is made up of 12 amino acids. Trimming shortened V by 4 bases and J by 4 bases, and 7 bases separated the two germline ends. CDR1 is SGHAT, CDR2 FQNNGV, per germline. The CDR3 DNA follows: TGTGCCAGCAGCTCCGGGGGCTATGGCTACACCTTC. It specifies CASSSGGYGYTF.

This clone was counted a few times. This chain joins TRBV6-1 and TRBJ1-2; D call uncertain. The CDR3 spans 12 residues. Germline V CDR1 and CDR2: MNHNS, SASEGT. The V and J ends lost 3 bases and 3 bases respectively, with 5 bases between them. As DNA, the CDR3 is TGTGCCAGCAGTGACTTCTACTATGGCTACACCTTC. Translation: CASSDFYYGYTF.

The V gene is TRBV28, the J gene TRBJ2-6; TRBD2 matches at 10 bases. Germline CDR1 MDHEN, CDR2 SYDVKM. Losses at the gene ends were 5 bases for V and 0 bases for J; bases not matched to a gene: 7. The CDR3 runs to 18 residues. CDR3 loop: CASSGASGGLSGANVLTF. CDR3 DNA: TGTGCCAGCAGTGGAGCTAGCGGGGGTCTCTCTGGGGCCAACGTCCTGACTTTC.

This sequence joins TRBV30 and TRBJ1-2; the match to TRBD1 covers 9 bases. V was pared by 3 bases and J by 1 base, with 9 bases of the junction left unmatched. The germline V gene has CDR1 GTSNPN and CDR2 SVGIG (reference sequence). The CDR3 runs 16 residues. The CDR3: CAWSGGTGSLNYGYTF. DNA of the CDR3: TGTGCCTGGAGCGGAGGGACAGGGTCACTTAACTATGGCTACACCTTC. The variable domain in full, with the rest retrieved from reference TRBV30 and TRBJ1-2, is SQTIHQWPATLVQPVGSPLSLECTVEGTSNPNLYWYRQAAGRGLQLLFYSVGIGQISSEVPQNLSASRPQDRQFILSSKKLLLSDSGFYLCAWSGGTGSLNYGYTFGSGTRLTVV.

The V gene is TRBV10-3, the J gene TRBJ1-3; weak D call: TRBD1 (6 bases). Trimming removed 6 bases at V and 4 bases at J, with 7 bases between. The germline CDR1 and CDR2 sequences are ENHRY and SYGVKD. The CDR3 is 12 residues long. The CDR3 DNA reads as TGTGCCATCAGCGACAGGGGAAACACCATATATTTT. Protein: CAISDRGNTIYF.